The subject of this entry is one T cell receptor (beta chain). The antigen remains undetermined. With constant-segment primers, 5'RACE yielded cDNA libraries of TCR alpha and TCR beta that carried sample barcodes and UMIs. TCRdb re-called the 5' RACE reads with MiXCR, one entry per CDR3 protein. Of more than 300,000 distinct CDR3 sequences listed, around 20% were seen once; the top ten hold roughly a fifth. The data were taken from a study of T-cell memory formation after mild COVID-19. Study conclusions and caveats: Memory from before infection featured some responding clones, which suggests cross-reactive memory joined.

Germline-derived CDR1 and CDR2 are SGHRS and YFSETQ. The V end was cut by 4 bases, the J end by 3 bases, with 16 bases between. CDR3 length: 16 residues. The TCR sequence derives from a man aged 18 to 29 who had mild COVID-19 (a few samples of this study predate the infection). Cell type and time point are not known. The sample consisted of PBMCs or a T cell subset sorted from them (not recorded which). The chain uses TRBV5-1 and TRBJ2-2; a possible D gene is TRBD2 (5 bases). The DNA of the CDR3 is TGCGCCAGCAGCCGGTCGGGGATAAGAGACACCGGGGAGCTGTTTTTT. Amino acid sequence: CASSRSGIRDTGELFF.